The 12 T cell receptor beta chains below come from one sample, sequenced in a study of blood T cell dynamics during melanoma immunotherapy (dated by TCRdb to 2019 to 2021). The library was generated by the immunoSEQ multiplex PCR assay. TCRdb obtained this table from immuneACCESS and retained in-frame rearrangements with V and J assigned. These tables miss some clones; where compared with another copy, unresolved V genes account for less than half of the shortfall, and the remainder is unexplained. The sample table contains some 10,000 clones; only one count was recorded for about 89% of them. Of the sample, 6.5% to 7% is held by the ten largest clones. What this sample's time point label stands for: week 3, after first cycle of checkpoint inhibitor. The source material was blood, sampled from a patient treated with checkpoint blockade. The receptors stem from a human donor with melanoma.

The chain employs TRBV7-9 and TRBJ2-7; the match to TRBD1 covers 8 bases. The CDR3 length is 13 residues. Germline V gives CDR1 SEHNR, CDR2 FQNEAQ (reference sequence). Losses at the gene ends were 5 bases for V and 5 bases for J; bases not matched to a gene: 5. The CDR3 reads CASSEGQVNEQYF. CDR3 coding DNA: TGTGCCAGCAGCGAGGGACAGGTTAACGAGCAGTACTTC. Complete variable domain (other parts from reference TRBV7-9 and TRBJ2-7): DTGVSQNPRHKITKRGQNVTFRCDPISEHNRLYWYRQTLGQGPEFLTYFQNEAQLEKSRLLSDRFSAERPKGSFSTLEIQRTEQGDSAMYLCASSEGQVNEQYFGPGTRLTVT.

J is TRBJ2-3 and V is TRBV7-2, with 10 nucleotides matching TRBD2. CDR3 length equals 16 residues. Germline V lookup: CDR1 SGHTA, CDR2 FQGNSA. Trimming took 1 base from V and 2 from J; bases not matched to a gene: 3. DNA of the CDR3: TGTGCCAGCAGCTTAGGCCTAGCGGGGGACACAGATACGCAGTATTTT. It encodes CASSLGLAGDTDTQYF.

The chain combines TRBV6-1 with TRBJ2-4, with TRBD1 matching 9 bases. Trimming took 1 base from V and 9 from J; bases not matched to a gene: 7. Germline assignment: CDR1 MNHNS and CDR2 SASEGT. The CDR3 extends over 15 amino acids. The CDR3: CASSEDRDRAGIQYF. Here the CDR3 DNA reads TGTGCCAGCAGTGAAGACCGGGACAGGGCCGGCATTCAGTACTTC.

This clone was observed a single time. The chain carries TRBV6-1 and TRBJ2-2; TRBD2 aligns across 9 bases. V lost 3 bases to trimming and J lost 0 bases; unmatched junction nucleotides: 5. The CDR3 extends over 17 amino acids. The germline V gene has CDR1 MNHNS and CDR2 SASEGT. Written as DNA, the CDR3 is TGTGCCAGCAGTGATGGGACTAGCAGCGCGAACACCGGGGAGCTGTTTTTT. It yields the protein CASSDGTSSANTGELFF.

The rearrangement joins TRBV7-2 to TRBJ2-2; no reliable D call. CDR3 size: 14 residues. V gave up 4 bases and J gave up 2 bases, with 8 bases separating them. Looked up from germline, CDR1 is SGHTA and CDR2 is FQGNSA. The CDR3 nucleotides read TGTGCCAGCAGCTCTCGGGCCAACACCGGGGAGCTGTTTTTT. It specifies CASSSRANTGELFF. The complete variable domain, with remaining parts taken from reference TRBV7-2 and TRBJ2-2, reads GAGVSQSPSNKVTEKGKDVELRCDPISGHTALYWYRQSLGQGLEFLIYFQGNSAPDKSGLPSDRFSAERTGGSVSTLTIQRTQQEDSAVYLCASSSRANTGELFFGEGSRLTVL.

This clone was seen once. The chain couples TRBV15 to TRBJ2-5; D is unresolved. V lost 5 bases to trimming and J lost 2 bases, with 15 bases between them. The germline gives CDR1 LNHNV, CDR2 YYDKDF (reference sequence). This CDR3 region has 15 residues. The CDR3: CATSRQLGAQETQYF. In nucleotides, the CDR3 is TGTGCCACCAGCCGACAATTGGGCGCGCAAGAGACCCAGTACTTC.

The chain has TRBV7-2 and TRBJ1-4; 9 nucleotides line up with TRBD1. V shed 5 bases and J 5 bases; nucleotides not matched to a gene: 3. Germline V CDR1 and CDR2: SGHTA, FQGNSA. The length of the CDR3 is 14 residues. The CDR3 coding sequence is TGTGCCAGCAGCCACGGGACAGGGAATGAAAAACTGTTTTTT. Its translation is CASSHGTGNEKLFF.

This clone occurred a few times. In DNA form, the CDR3 reads TGTGCCAGCAGTCCCTCGGGGCCCAATCTCATGTCTCTCCACTTT. Its translation: CASSPSGPNLMSLHF. The chain couples TRBV6-5 to TRBJ1-6; tentatively, D is TRBD1 (5 bases). V dropped 5 bases and J dropped 16 bases, with 24 bases sitting between them. The CDR3 runs 15 residues. CDR1 and CDR2 (germline): MNHEY, SVGAGI.

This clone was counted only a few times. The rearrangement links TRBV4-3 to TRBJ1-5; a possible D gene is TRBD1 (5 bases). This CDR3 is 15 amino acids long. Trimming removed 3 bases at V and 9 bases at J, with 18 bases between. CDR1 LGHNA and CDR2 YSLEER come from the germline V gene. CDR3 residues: CASSHLSPLRGPQHF. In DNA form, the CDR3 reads TGCGCCAGCAGCCACCTCTCACCCCTTAGGGGGCCCCAGCATTTT.

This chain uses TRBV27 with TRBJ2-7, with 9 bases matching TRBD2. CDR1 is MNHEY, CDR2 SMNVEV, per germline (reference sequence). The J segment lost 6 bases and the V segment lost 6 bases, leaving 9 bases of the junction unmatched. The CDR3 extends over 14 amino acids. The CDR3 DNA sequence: TGTGCCAGCAGGCGTAGCGGGGGAGGGAGCGAGCAGTACGTC. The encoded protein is CASRRSGGGSEQYV.

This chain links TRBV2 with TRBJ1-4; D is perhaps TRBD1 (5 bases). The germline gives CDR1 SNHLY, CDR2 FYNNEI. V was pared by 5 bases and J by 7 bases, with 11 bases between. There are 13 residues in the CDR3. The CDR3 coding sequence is TGTGCCAGCAGTCCCGGGACGGGTGAAAAACTGTTTTTT. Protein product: CASSPGTGEKLFF.

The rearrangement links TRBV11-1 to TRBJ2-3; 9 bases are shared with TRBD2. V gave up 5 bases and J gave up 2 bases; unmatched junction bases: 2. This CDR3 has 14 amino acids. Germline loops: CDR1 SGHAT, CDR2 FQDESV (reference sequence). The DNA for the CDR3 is TGTGCCAGCAGCCCTAGCGGGGCCACAGATACGCAGTATTTT. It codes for CASSPSGATDTQYF.